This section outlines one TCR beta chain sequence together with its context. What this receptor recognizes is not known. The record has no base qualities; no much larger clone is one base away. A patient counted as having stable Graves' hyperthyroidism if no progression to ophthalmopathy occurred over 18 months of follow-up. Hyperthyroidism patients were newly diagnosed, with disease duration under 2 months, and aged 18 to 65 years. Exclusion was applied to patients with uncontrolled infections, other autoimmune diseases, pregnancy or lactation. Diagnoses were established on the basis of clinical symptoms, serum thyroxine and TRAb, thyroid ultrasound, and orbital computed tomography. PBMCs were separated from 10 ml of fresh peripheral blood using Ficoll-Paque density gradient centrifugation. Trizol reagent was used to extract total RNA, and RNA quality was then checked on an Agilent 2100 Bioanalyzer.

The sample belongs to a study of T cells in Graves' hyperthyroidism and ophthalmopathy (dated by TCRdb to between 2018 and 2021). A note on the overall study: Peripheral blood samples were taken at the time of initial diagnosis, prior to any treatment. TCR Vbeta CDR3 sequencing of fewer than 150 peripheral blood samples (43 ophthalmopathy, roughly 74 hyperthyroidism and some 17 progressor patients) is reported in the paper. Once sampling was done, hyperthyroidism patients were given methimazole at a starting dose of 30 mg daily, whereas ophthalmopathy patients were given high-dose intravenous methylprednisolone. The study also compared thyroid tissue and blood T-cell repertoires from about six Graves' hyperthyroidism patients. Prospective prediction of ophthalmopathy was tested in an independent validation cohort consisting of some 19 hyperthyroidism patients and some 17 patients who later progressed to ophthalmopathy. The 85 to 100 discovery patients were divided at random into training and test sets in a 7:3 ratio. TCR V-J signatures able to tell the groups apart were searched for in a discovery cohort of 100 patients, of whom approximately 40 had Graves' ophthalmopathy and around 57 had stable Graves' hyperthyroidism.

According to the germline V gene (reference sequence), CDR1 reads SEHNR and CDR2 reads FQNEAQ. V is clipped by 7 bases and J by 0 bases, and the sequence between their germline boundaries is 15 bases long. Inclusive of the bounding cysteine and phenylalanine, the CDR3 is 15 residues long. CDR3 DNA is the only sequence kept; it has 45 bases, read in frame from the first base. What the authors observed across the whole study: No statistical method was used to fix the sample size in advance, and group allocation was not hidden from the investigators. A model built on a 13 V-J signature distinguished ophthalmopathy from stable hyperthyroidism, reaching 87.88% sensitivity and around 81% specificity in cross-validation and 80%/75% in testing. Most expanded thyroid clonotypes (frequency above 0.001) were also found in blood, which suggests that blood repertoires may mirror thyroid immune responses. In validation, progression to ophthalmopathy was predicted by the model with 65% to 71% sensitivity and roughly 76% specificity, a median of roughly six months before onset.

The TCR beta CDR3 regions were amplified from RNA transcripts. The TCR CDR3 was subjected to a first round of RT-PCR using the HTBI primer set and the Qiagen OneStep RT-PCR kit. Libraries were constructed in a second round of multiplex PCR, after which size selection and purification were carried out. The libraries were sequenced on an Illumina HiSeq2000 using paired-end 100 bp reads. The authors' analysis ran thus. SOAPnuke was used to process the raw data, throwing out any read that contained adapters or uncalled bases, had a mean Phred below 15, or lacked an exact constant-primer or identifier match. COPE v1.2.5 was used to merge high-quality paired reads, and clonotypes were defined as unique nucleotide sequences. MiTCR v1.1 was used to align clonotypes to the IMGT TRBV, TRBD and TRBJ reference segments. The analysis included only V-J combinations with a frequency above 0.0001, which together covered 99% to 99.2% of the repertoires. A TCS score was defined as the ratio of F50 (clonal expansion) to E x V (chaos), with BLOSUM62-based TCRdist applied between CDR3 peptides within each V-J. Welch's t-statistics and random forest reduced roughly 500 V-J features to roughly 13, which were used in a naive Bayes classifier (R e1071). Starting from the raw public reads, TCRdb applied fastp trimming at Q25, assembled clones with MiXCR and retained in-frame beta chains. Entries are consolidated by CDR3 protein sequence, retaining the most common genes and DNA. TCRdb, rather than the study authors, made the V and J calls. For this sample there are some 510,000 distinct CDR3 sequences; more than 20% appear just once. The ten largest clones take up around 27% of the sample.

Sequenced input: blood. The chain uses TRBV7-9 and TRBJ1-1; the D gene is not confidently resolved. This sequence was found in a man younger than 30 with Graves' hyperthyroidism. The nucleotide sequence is TGTGCCAGCAAGGGTAACGGCCTCATGAACACTGAAGCTTTCTTT. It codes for CASKGNGLMNTEAFF.